These 17 T cell receptor beta chains share one sample of origin, sequenced in a study of identical twins. One entry per CDR3 protein results from TCRdb running MiXCR on the 5' RACE reads. Of around 100,000 distinct CDR3 sequences in the sample, about 6% are singletons; the top ten hold about an eighth. The sequenced material came from memory T cells sorted from blood. The receptors here all came from a woman between 45 and 65 years old in good health.

This clonotype was counted ten times or more. The V call is TRBV3-1, the J call TRBJ1-5; D perhaps matches TRBD1 (5 bases). Trimming pared 8 bases from V and 5 bases from J, leaving 13 bases between. CDR1 and CDR2 from the germline V gene are LGHDT and YNNKEL (reference sequence). The CDR3 extends over 13 amino acids. The CDR3: CASSFSGDQPQHF. In DNA form, the CDR3 reads TGTGCCAGCTCTTTTTCGGGGGATCAGCCCCAGCATTTT.

This clonotype was seen repeatedly, ten times or more. Mismatch with germline at one junction end may stem from a read error. This sequence joins TRBV20-1 and TRBJ2-1; D may be TRBD2 (5 bases). Germline V gives CDR1 DFQATT, CDR2 SNEGSKA (reference sequence). The CDR3 has 12 amino acids. The CDR3 sequence is CSARDSLGPLYF. For the CDR3, the DNA is TGCAGTGCTAGGGACTCCCTAGGCCCCCTTTATTTC.

This clonotype was seen at least ten times. Written as DNA, the CDR3 is TGTGCCACCAGCAAGGGGGGCGCTTCTGGGGGCATTCAGTACTTC. Translation: CATSKGGASGGIQYF. The rearrangement uses TRBV15 and TRBJ2-4; tentatively, D is TRBD1 or TRBD2 (6 bases each). The germline V gene encodes CDR1 LNHNV and CDR2 YYDKDF (reference sequence). V gave up 4 bases and J gave up 9 bases, with 19 bases separating them. The CDR3 length is 15 residues. Full variable domain (rest looked up from reference TRBV15 and TRBJ2-4): DAMVIQNPRYQVTQFGKPVTLSCSQTLNHNVMYWYQQKSSQAPKLLFHYYDKDFNNEADTPDNFQSRRPNTSFCFLDIRSPGLGDTAMYLCATSKGGASGGIQYFGAGTRLSVL.

Many counts were recorded for this clonotype. The V and J genes are TRBV5-1 and TRBJ1-1, with D possibly being TRBD1 (5 bases). Trimming pared 0 bases from V and 0 bases from J, leaving 9 bases between. From germline, CDR1 is SGHRS and CDR2 YFSETQ. This CDR3 region has 15 residues. The CDR3 sequence is CASSLEGSLNTEAFF. CDR3 bases: TGCGCCAGCAGCTTGGAGGGGTCTTTGAACACTGAAGCTTTCTTT. Drawing the rest from reference TRBV5-1 and TRBJ1-1, the complete variable domain is KAGVTQTPRYLIKTRGQQVTLSCSPISGHRSVSWYQQTPGQGLQFLFEYFSETQRNKGNFPGRFSGRQFSNSRSEMNVSTLELGDSALYLCASSLEGSLNTEAFFGQGTRLTVV.

This clonotype was observed at least ten times. This chain uses TRBV10-3 with TRBJ1-2; D is perhaps TRBD1 (5 bases). The V gene lost 6 bases and the J gene lost 3 bases, with 14 bases spanning the gap. This CDR3 region has 14 residues. Germline V gene lookup returns CDR1 ENHRY and CDR2 SYGVKD. The CDR3: CAISASGGDYGYTF. In DNA, the CDR3 is TGTGCCATCAGCGCTTCTGGGGGGGACTATGGCTACACCTTC.

This chain connects TRBV7-6 to TRBJ2-1; no reliable D call. Per germline, CDR1 SGHVS and CDR2 FNYEAQ. The CDR3 is 13 amino acids. V shed 2 bases and J shed 6 bases, with 8 bases lying between them. The CDR3 nucleotides are TGTGCCAGCAGCTTAAAGGGTGGCAATGAGCAGTTCTTC. Its protein product is CASSLKGGNEQFF.

In this sample, this clonotype turned up many times. The CDR3 nucleotides read TGTGCCAGCAGTCCGGACAGGGACTCCTACAATGAGCAGTTCTTC. It specifies CASSPDRDSYNEQFF. The chain employs TRBV12-3 or TRBV12-4 and TRBJ2-1; TRBD1 aligns across 8 bases. Trimming at V came to 5 bases and at J to 0 bases, leaving 3 bases not matched to a gene. The CDR3 covers 15 residues.

The rearrangement links TRBV20-1 to TRBJ2-7; TRBD2 aligns across 13 bases. The junction had 10 bases not matched to a gene; V was cut back by 2 bases and J by 6 bases. Looked up from germline, CDR1 is DFQATT and CDR2 is SNEGSKA (reference sequence). The CDR3 totals 16 residues. This CDR3 is CSARPGGTSGNGEQYF. In nucleotides, the CDR3 is TGCAGTGCTAGACCAGGTGGGACTAGCGGGAACGGCGAGCAGTACTTC.

This clonotype was recorded a few times. This chain links TRBV24-1 with TRBJ2-2, with D tentatively TRBD1 or TRBD2 (5 bases each). Germline CDR1 KGHDR, CDR2 SFDVKD. The CDR3 sequence is 14 residues long. The V and J ends lost 7 bases and 5 bases respectively, with 13 bases between them. The CDR3 sequence is CATRDTGWTGELFF. The CDR3, as DNA: TGTGCCACCAGGGACACGGGATGGACCGGGGAGCTGTTTTTT.

There are many counts of this clonotype. The rearrangement links TRBV4-1 to TRBJ1-3; D gene unclear. CDR1 and CDR2 from the germline V gene are MGHRA and YSYEKL. V lost 1 base to trimming and J lost 0 bases, with 7 bases between them. This CDR3 region has 15 residues. The CDR3 coding sequence is TGCGCCAGCAGCCAAGGGACCAACTCTGGAAACACCATATATTTT. As protein: CASSQGTNSGNTIYF.

This clonotype has a count of ten or more. This chain links TRBV10-3 with TRBJ2-5; 10 bases line up with TRBD2. The V segment lost 9 bases and the J segment 3 bases; nucleotides outside the gene matches: 7. CDR3 size: 14 residues. Germline values: CDR1 ENHRY, CDR2 SYGVKD. CDR3 in DNA: TGTGCCATTGCTACTAGCGGGAATGAAGAGACCCAGTACTTC. Translation gives CAIATSGNEETQYF.

This clonotype was seen repeatedly, ten times or more. This chain links TRBV12-3 or TRBV12-4 with TRBJ2-1; the match to TRBD2 covers 9 bases. This CDR3 comprises 16 residues. Losses at the gene ends were 5 bases for V and 7 bases for J; bases not matched to a gene: 12. The CDR3 DNA is TGTGCCAGCAGTATGTTCCGCGGGAGGGCCCAGAATGAGCAGTTCTTC. This sequence encodes CASSMFRGRAQNEQFF.

This clonotype has ten or more counts. The chain uses TRBV12-5 and TRBJ2-1, with a possible D match to TRBD2 (6 bases). The CDR3 length is 14 residues. Trimming stripped 1 base from V and 8 bases from J, with 12 bases between. The germline gives CDR1 LGHNT, CDR2 FRNRAP. The CDR3 region is CASGLDGRGDEQFF. In DNA, the CDR3 is TGTGCTAGTGGTTTGGACGGGAGAGGGGATGAGCAGTTCTTC.

This clonotype was counted ten times or more. The CDR3 bases are TGTGCCAGCAGCCGCTCTAGCTCTCTGGGCGAGCAGTACTTC. Its translation is CASSRSSSLGEQYF. This rearrangement joins TRBV11-3 to TRBJ2-7; possible D gene TRBD2, 5 bases. V was shortened by 5 bases and J by 6 bases, with 17 bases between the two germline ends. The CDR3 runs 14 residues. Germline CDR1 is SGHNT and CDR2 is YENEEA.

This clonotype turned up a few times. The chain joins TRBV7-8 to TRBJ2-7, with D tentatively TRBD2 (7 bases). CDR3 size: 14 residues. The V gene's germline CDR1 is SGHVS and CDR2 FQNEAQ. Trimming cost V 4 bases and J 3 bases, with 13 bases left between them. As DNA, the CDR3 is TGTGCCAGCAGCTCCCGAAGGGGGGGCTACGAGCAGTACGTC. Encoded protein: CASSSRRGGYEQYV.

The chain uses TRBV18 and TRBJ2-7; 8 positions agree with TRBD2. V was clipped by 6 bases and J by 0 bases; unmatched bases: 7. The CDR3 covers 15 residues. CDR1 is KGHSH, CDR2 LQKENI, per germline. The CDR3 nucleotides are TGTGCCAGCTCTCCTACTAGCGGCGACTCCTACGAGCAGTACTTC. Its translation: CASSPTSGDSYEQYF.

This clonotype was detected ten times or more. The chain links TRBV29-1 to TRBJ2-3; weak D call: TRBD2 (6 bases). V lost 4 bases and J lost 3, with 11 bases in between. The CDR3 spans 13 residues. CDR1 and CDR2 (germline): SQVTM, ANQGSEA. CDR3 region: CSVASAGTDTQYF. The CDR3 coding sequence is TGCAGCGTTGCTAGCGCAGGGACAGATACGCAGTATTTT.